A single sample gave rise to the 25 T cell receptor beta chains below, sequenced in a study of T cells in Graves' hyperthyroidism and ophthalmopathy. Amplification of TCR beta CDR3 regions used RNA as the template. HTBI primers were employed in a first-round RT-PCR of the TCR CDR3. TCRdb re-derived calls from the multiplex PCR reads in MiXCR, one entry per CDR3 protein. The data contain roughly 700,000 distinct CDR3 sequences, about 18% of them singletons. Sequenced sample: blood. The receptors were sampled from a man aged 50-60 years with Graves' hyperthyroidism.

This clonotype was counted many times. The rearrangement links TRBV5-1 to TRBJ2-7; D is uncertain. With 5 bases removed from V and 0 bases from J, the gap between germline ends came to 6 bases. Germline CDR1 is SGHRS and CDR2 is YFSETQ. This CDR3 has 12 amino acids. CDR3 nucleotides: TGCGCCAGCAGGGACCACTCCTACGAGCAGTACTTC. As protein: CASRDHSYEQYF.

The chain joins TRBV6-6 to TRBJ1-1; 7 bases line up with TRBD1. V dropped 2 bases and J dropped 3; count of bases not matched to a gene: 9. This CDR3 is 16 amino acids long. Germline CDR1 reads MNHNY; CDR2 reads SVGAGI (reference sequence). CDR3 DNA sequence: TGTGCCAGCAGTTACGGCAGGGGGTTGGGGGACACTGAAGCTTTCTTT. Translated, it gives CASSYGRGLGDTEAFF.

There are many counts of this clonotype. J is TRBJ2-7 and V is TRBV3-1, with 7 bases aligning to TRBD2. Germline V gene lookup returns CDR1 LGHDT and CDR2 YNNKEL (reference sequence). The CDR3 runs 15 residues. J was trimmed by 3 bases and V by 1 base; bases with no gene match: 6. The CDR3 coding sequence is TGTGCCAGCAGCCAAGCAGCGGGGATAGACTACGAGCAGTACTTC. Residues: CASSQAAGIDYEQYF.

CDR3 nucleotides: TGTGCCAGCAGTCCCTTGGAAAGCACCTACAATGAGCAGTTCTTC. It codes for CASSPLESTYNEQFF. The gene calls are TRBV6-1 and TRBJ2-1, with D unresolved. Germline assignment: CDR1 MNHNS and CDR2 SASEGT. Deletions cut 5 bases from V and 2 bases from J, with 13 bases between. This CDR3 is built from 15 residues.

This clonotype was recorded many times. The chain couples TRBV12-3 or TRBV12-4 to TRBJ2-3; 7 bases align to TRBD1. V gave up 3 bases and J gave up 2 bases; unmatched junction bases: 2. This CDR3 contains 14 residues. The CDR3 spells CASSLDRYTDTQYF. The CDR3 bases are TGTGCCAGCAGTTTGGACAGGTACACAGATACGCAGTATTTT.

This clonotype was observed a handful of times. The chain has TRBV28 and TRBJ1-4; 9 nucleotides match TRBD1. V lost 7 bases, J lost 13 bases, and 10 bases stayed unmatched. The CDR3 runs 13 residues. CDR1 is MDHEN and CDR2 is SYDVKM in the germline V gene. The CDR3 region has the DNA TGTGCCAGCACTTGGGACAGGGAAATGGCACTGTTTTTT. Amino acid sequence: CASTWDREMALFF.

Of note for this clonotype: With a much larger clone just one base away, this may be a read error. The chain is built from TRBV27 and TRBJ1-2, with no clear D. Germline CDR1 reads MNHEY; CDR2 reads SMNVEV (reference sequence). V dropped 5 bases and J dropped 4 bases, with 17 bases sitting between them. The CDR3 is made up of 15 amino acids. As DNA, the CDR3 is TGTGCCAGCAGTGCCCCTAAGGAGGGATTCTATGGCTACACCTTC. This sequence encodes CASSAPKEGFYGYTF.

V and J are TRBV14 and TRBJ2-5, with 14 bases aligning to TRBD2. CDR1 and CDR2 (germline): SGHDN, FVKESK. This CDR3 is 14 amino acids long. The V segment lost 4 bases and the J segment 7 bases; nucleotides outside the gene matches: 2. The CDR3 bases are TGTGCCAGCAGCCTGACTAGCGGGGGGGCGACCCAGTACTTC. Translated: CASSLTSGGATQYF.

This clonotype appeared many times. The rearrangement links TRBV2 to TRBJ1-5; D gene ambiguous. Germline-derived CDR1 and CDR2 are SNHLY and FYNNEI. CDR3 length: 13 amino acids. With 6 bases removed from V and 5 bases from J, the gap between germline ends came to 11 bases. The CDR3 nucleotides are TGTGCCAGCAGCAGAGGGTCCGATCAGCCCCAGCATTTT. Its protein is CASSRGSDQPQHF.

This chain connects TRBV11-2 to TRBJ2-5; 9 bases are shared with TRBD2. The germline V gene has CDR1 SGHAT and CDR2 FQNNGV. V gave up 0 bases and J gave up 5 bases; unmatched junction bases: 13. There are 18 residues in the CDR3. CDR3 protein: CASSLEEASGIQWETQYF. Here the CDR3 DNA reads TGTGCCAGCAGCTTAGAGGAGGCTAGCGGGATCCAATGGGAGACCCAGTACTTC.

This clonotype was observed a handful of times. The chain carries TRBV19 and TRBJ2-2; D gene uncertain. V was trimmed by 7 bases and J by 0 bases, leaving 9 bases between them. Germline V gene lookup returns CDR1 LNHDA and CDR2 SQIVND (reference sequence). This CDR3 spans 14 amino acids. Written as DNA, the CDR3 is TGTGCCAGTATCCGAGGAGCGAACACCGGGGAGCTGTTTTTT. Its protein is CASIRGANTGELFF.

This clonotype was recorded at least ten times. The chain links TRBV11-3 to TRBJ2-3; D is perhaps TRBD2 (5 bases). In germline, CDR1 is SGHNT, CDR2 YENEEA. This CDR3 contains 14 residues. V shed 5 bases and J shed 6 bases, with 15 bases lying between them. The CDR3 bases are TGTGCCAGCAGCGAGAGCGGCGTCACGGATACGCAGTATTTT. Translating it yields CASSESGVTDTQYF.

This clonotype was counted between two and nine times. The rearrangement joins TRBV5-5 to TRBJ2-7; 7 bases line up with TRBD1. V shed 1 base and J 1 base; nucleotides not matched to a gene: 5. Germline CDR1 and CDR2: SGHKS and YYEKEE (reference sequence). CDR3 size: 15 residues. The CDR3 nucleotides read TGTGCCAGCAGCTTGAAGACAGGGTGGTCCTACGAGCAGTACTTC. This sequence encodes CASSLKTGWSYEQYF.

The sample holds many counts of this clonotype. The CDR3 sequence is CASSPRGQGNSPLHF. The CDR3 DNA reads as TGTGCCAGCAGCCCTCGAGGCCAGGGTAATTCACCCCTCCACTTT. The chain links TRBV12-3 or TRBV12-4 to TRBJ1-6; the D gene is possibly TRBD1 (5 bases). V shed 6 bases and J shed 6 bases, with 15 bases lying between them. The CDR3 totals 15 residues.

This clonotype was detected once. J is TRBJ2-2 and V is TRBV6-5; 7 bases align to TRBD1. Germline assignment: CDR1 MNHEY and CDR2 SVGAGI. The J segment lost 5 bases and the V segment lost 2 bases, leaving 8 bases of the junction unmatched. CDR3 length: 16 residues. The CDR3, as DNA: TGTGCCAGCAGTTACCAGACAGGGCTAGTTACCGGGGAGCTGTTTTTT. It translates to CASSYQTGLVTGELFF.

The sample holds a few counts of this clonotype. The V call is TRBV4-3, the J call TRBJ2-1; 8 nucleotides align to TRBD2. In germline, CDR1 is LGHNA, CDR2 YSLEER. The J segment lost 0 bases and the V segment lost 0 bases, leaving 4 bases of the junction unmatched. This CDR3 spans 17 amino acids. The CDR3 nucleotides read TGCGCCAGCAGCCAAGAACTAGCGGAGAGCTCCTACAATGAGCAGTTCTTC. Residues: CASSQELAESSYNEQFF.

The V and J genes are TRBV5-1 and TRBJ2-2, with 8 bases matching TRBD2. CDR1 and CDR2 from the germline V gene are SGHRS and YFSETQ. The CDR3 spans 16 residues. V lost 5 bases, J lost 5 bases, and 11 bases stayed unmatched. The CDR3 reads CASSSIAGTGTGELFF. The CDR3 DNA reads TGCGCCAGCAGTTCAATAGCGGGAACGGGAACCGGGGAGCTGTTTTTT.

Of note for this clonotype: Germline is not matched at one junction end, which may reflect a read error. The chain joins TRBV7-8 to TRBJ1-2, with TRBD1 matching 10 bases. Germline V gives CDR1 SGHVS, CDR2 FQNEAQ. This CDR3 spans 18 amino acids. CDR3: CASSPATPGQGSYDGYTF. For the CDR3, the DNA is TGCGCCAGCAGCCCTGCTACGCCGGGACAGGGGAGCTATGATGGCTACACCTTC.

Comments on this clonotype: Being one base from a much bigger clone, this may be a read error. The chain links TRBV3-1 to TRBJ2-1; weak D call: TRBD1 (6 bases). CDR3 size: 11 residues. CDR1 is LGHDT and CDR2 is YNNKEL in the germline V gene (reference sequence). CDR3 bases: TGTGCCGGCAGCTGGGGGCATGAGCAGTTCTTC. Amino acids: CAGSWGHEQFF.

The table lists this clonotype with many counts. The chain combines TRBV2 with TRBJ2-1; 7 positions match TRBD2. The CDR3 runs to 15 residues. V dropped 6 bases and J dropped 4; count of bases not matched to a gene: 9. In germline, CDR1 is SNHLY, CDR2 FYNNEI. CDR3 bases: TGTGCCAGCAGAGGCGGGAGAGCTCTATACAATGAGCAGTTCTTC. As protein: CASRGGRALYNEQFF. The full variable domain, completed using reference TRBV2 and TRBJ2-1, is EPEVTQTPSHQVTQMGQEVILRCVPISNHLYFYWYRQILGQKVEFLVSFYNNEISEKSEIFDDQFSVERPDGSNFTLKIRSTKLEDSAMYFCASRGGRALYNEQFFGPGTRLTVL.

V is TRBV19 and J is TRBJ1-1, with TRBD1 identical over 7 bases. This CDR3 spans 14 amino acids. The J segment lost 6 bases and the V segment lost 6 bases, leaving 10 bases of the junction unmatched. The germline V gene has CDR1 LNHDA and CDR2 SQIVND (reference sequence). CDR3 bases: TGTGCCAGTAGCTTTAGCGACAGGGCCGCTGAAGCTTTCTTT. Protein: CASSFSDRAAEAFF. Drawing the rest from reference TRBV19 and TRBJ1-1, the complete variable domain is DGGITQSPKYLFRKEGQNVTLSCEQNLNHDAMYWYRQDPGQGLRLIYYSQIVNDFQKGDIAEGYSVSREKKESFPLTVTSAQKNPTAFYLCASSFSDRAAEAFFGQGTRLTVV.

The chain recombines TRBV9 with TRBJ2-7, with 10 positions matching TRBD2. The CDR3 covers 16 residues. Losses at the gene ends were 0 bases for V and 1 base for J; bases not matched to a gene: 4. CDR1 and CDR2 (germline): SGDLS, YYNGEE. The CDR3 nucleotides read TGTGCCAGCAGCGTAGGGGCTAGCGGGAGTTCCTACGAGCAGTACTTC. Protein: CASSVGASGSSYEQYF.

This clonotype was observed a few times. The chain joins TRBV5-1 to TRBJ1-1; 8 bases map to TRBD1. Losses at the gene ends were 2 bases for V and 4 bases for J; bases not matched to a gene: 4. The CDR3 contains 14 residues. Germline CDR1 SGHRS, CDR2 YFSETQ. The CDR3 bases are TGCGCCAGCAGCTTTTCTACAGGGGGCACTGAAGCTTTCTTT. The encoded protein is CASSFSTGGTEAFF.

This rearrangement joins TRBV20-1 to TRBJ1-2; D not resolved. This CDR3 has 14 amino acids. Germline V gene data show CDR1 as DFQATT and CDR2 as SNEGSKA (reference sequence). The V gene lost 0 bases and the J gene lost 4 bases, with 12 bases spanning the gap. CDR3 region: CSARELGIGYGYTF. The CDR3 DNA sequence: TGCAGTGCTAGAGAGTTAGGAATTGGCTATGGCTACACCTTC.

The table lists this clonotype with many counts. A read error may account for a junction end that differs from germline. V usage is TRBV5-1 and J usage is TRBJ2-1; D not resolved. The CDR3 loop spans 15 amino acids. Looked up from germline, CDR1 is SGHRS and CDR2 is YFSETQ. The CDR3 protein is CASSLETGSYNEQFF. CDR3 coding DNA: TGTGCCAGCAGCTTAGAGACTGGCTCCTACAATGAGCAGTTCTTC.